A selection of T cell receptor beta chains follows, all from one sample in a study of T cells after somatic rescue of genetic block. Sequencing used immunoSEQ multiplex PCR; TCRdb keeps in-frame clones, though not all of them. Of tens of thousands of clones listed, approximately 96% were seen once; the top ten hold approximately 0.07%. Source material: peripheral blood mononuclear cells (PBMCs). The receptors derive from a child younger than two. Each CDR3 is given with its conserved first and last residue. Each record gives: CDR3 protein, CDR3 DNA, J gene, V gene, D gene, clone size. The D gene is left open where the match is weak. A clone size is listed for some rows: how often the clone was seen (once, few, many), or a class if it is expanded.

cdr3_aa: CASSLPGNTEAFF; cdr3_nt: TGTGCCAGCAGTTTACCGGGGAACACTGAAGCTTTCTTT; j_call: TRBJ1-1; v_call: TRBV27; d_call: NA; clone_size: NA
cdr3_aa: CASRLSSSYEQYF; cdr3_nt: TGTGCCAGCAGGCTATCGAGCTCCTACGAGCAGTACTTC; j_call: TRBJ2-7; v_call: TRBV28; d_call: NA; clone_size: NA
cdr3_aa: CASSLETGWDTEAFF; cdr3_nt: TGTGCCAGCAGCTTAGAAACAGGTTGGGACACTGAAGCTTTCTTT; j_call: TRBJ1-1; v_call: TRBV7-9; d_call: NA; clone_size: NA
cdr3_aa: CASSQDWGRMNTEAFF; cdr3_nt: TGTGCCAGCAGCCAAGACTGGGGTAGAATGAACACTGAAGCTTTCTTT; j_call: TRBJ1-1; v_call: TRBV14; d_call: NA; clone_size: NA
cdr3_aa: CASSRKPGLAGNTGELFF; cdr3_nt: TGCGCCAGCAGCCGAAAACCGGGACTAGCGGGGAACACCGGGGAGCTGTTTTTT; j_call: TRBJ2-2; v_call: TRBV5-1; d_call: TRBD2; clone_size: NA
cdr3_aa: CASSWGSGRAGANVLTF; cdr3_nt: TGTGCCAGCAGCTGGGGTAGCGGGAGGGCCGGGGCCAACGTCCTGACTTTC; j_call: TRBJ2-6; v_call: TRBV7-9; d_call: TRBD2; clone_size: NA
cdr3_aa: CASSFYGLAGETQYF; cdr3_nt: TGTGCCAGCAGCTTTTATGGACTAGCGGGGGAGACCCAGTACTTC; j_call: TRBJ2-5; v_call: TRBV7-8; d_call: TRBD2; clone_size: NA
cdr3_aa: CASSFKDTTQETQYF; cdr3_nt: TGTGCCAGCAGTTTTAAGGACACTACTCAAGAGACCCAGTACTTC; j_call: TRBJ2-5; v_call: TRBV27; d_call: NA; clone_size: NA
cdr3_aa: CASSAEETQYF; cdr3_nt: TGTGCCAGCAGTGCCGAAGAGACCCAGTACTTC; j_call: TRBJ2-5; v_call: TRBV2; d_call: NA; clone_size: once
cdr3_aa: CASSPGDTSLETQYF; cdr3_nt: TGTGCCAGCAGCCCCGGGGACACCTCTTTAGAGACCCAGTACTTC; j_call: TRBJ2-5; v_call: TRBV9; d_call: NA; clone_size: NA
cdr3_aa: CASSERGRGYEQYF; cdr3_nt: TGTGCCAGCAGTGAAAGGGGCAGGGGCTACGAGCAGTACTTC; j_call: TRBJ2-7; v_call: TRBV6-1; d_call: NA; clone_size: NA
cdr3_aa: CASSLPSGRVGDTQYF; cdr3_nt: TGCGCCAGCAGCTTGCCTAGCGGGAGGGTGGGAGATACGCAGTATTTT; j_call: TRBJ2-3; v_call: TRBV5-1; d_call: TRBD2; clone_size: NA
cdr3_aa: CASSEAQYGGYNEQFF; cdr3_nt: TGCGCCAGCAGTGAGGCTCAATACGGGGGATACAATGAGCAGTTCTTC; j_call: TRBJ2-1; v_call: TRBV10-2; d_call: NA; clone_size: once
cdr3_aa: CSVGPEAFF; cdr3_nt: TGCAGCGTGGGTCCTGAAGCTTTCTTT; j_call: TRBJ1-1; v_call: TRBV29-1; d_call: NA; clone_size: NA
cdr3_aa: CASSSSGRSYNEQFF; cdr3_nt: TGTGCCAGCAGTTCTAGCGGGCGATCCTACAATGAGCAGTTCTTC; j_call: TRBJ2-1; v_call: TRBV6-6; d_call: TRBD2; clone_size: NA
cdr3_aa: CASSRKGQAGELFF; cdr3_nt: TGCGCCAGCAGCCGAAAAGGACAGGCCGGGGAGCTGTTTTTT; j_call: TRBJ2-2; v_call: TRBV4-1; d_call: TRBD1; clone_size: NA
cdr3_aa: CASSENTIYF; cdr3_nt: TGTGCCAGCAGTGAAAACACCATATATTTT; j_call: TRBJ1-3; v_call: TRBV2; d_call: NA; clone_size: NA
cdr3_aa: CASSLSGILEPQHF; cdr3_nt: TGTGCCAGCAGTTTATCAGGGATTTTGGAGCCCCAGCATTTT; j_call: TRBJ1-5; v_call: TRBV27; d_call: NA; clone_size: NA
cdr3_aa: CSVDVGVGYNEQFF; cdr3_nt: TGCAGCGTTGATGTGGGAGTGGGGTACAATGAGCAGTTCTTC; j_call: TRBJ2-1; v_call: TRBV29-1; d_call: NA; clone_size: NA
cdr3_aa: CRTGGSYEQYF; cdr3_nt: TGCAGGACAGGGGGCTCCTACGAGCAGTACTTC; j_call: TRBJ2-7; v_call: TRBV20-1; d_call: TRBD1; clone_size: few
cdr3_aa: CASSLGGLGTQYF; cdr3_nt: TGTGCCAGCAGCTTAGGGGGGCTAGGGACCCAGTACTTC; j_call: TRBJ2-5; v_call: TRBV7-3; d_call: NA; clone_size: NA
cdr3_aa: CASSLGQGTGELFF; cdr3_nt: TGTGCCAGCAGCTTGGGACAGGGCACCGGGGAGCTGTTTTTT; j_call: TRBJ2-2; v_call: TRBV5-5; d_call: TRBD1; clone_size: once
cdr3_aa: CASSEAGYEQYF; cdr3_nt: TGTGCCAGCAGTGAAGCGGGTTACGAGCAGTACTTC; j_call: TRBJ2-7; v_call: TRBV6-1; d_call: NA; clone_size: NA
cdr3_aa: CASSHKLGGLFF; cdr3_nt: TGTGCCAGCAGCCACAAATTAGGGGGACTGTTTTTT; j_call: TRBJ2-2; v_call: TRBV28; d_call: NA; clone_size: NA
cdr3_aa: CASSDPKLGQYF; cdr3_nt: TGTGCCAGCAGTGATCCCAAATTAGGGCAGTACTTC; j_call: TRBJ2-7; v_call: TRBV6-1; d_call: NA; clone_size: NA
cdr3_aa: CASSENVGGPYEQYF; cdr3_nt: TGTGCCAGCAGTGAAAACGTGGGAGGGCCCTACGAGCAGTACTTC; j_call: TRBJ2-7; v_call: TRBV6-1; d_call: TRBD2; clone_size: NA
cdr3_aa: CASSQTSGLTDTQYF; cdr3_nt: TGTGCCAGCTCACAGACTAGCGGACTTACAGATACGCAGTATTTT; j_call: TRBJ2-3; v_call: TRBV18; d_call: TRBD2; clone_size: NA
cdr3_aa: CASSPHRGKETQYF; cdr3_nt: TGTGCCAGCTCACCACACAGGGGTAAAGAGACCCAGTACTTC; j_call: TRBJ2-5; v_call: TRBV18; d_call: TRBD1; clone_size: NA
cdr3_aa: CASSLELAVYEQYF; cdr3_nt: TGTGCCAGCAGCTTGGAACTAGCGGTCTACGAGCAGTACTTC; j_call: TRBJ2-7; v_call: TRBV11-3; d_call: TRBD2; clone_size: NA
cdr3_aa: CASTLDGYGYTF; cdr3_nt: TGTGCCAGCACCCTGGACGGCTATGGCTACACCTTC; j_call: TRBJ1-2; v_call: TRBV6-6; d_call: NA; clone_size: NA
cdr3_aa: CAWSVTENTEAFF; cdr3_nt: TGTGCCTGGAGTGTAACAGAGAACACTGAAGCTTTCTTT; j_call: TRBJ1-1; v_call: TRBV30; d_call: NA; clone_size: NA
cdr3_aa: CASSGTGRKGNTIYF; cdr3_nt: TGTGCCAGCAGTGGGACAGGGAGGAAAGGAAACACCATATATTTT; j_call: TRBJ1-3; v_call: TRBV6-1; d_call: TRBD1; clone_size: NA
cdr3_aa: CASSQYTFSYNEQFF; cdr3_nt: TGTGCCAGCAGCCAATATACCTTCTCCTACAATGAGCAGTTCTTC; j_call: TRBJ2-1; v_call: TRBV4-2; d_call: NA; clone_size: NA
cdr3_aa: CSGHPFGGQGINEQFF; cdr3_nt: TGCAGCGGACATCCTTTCGGCGGACAGGGGATCAATGAGCAGTTCTTC; j_call: TRBJ2-1; v_call: TRBV29-1; d_call: TRBD1; clone_size: NA
cdr3_aa: CAGLAPYNEQFF; cdr3_nt: TGTGCAGGGCTAGCGCCCTACAATGAGCAGTTCTTC; j_call: TRBJ2-1; v_call: TRBV5-4; d_call: NA; clone_size: NA
cdr3_aa: CAITRSNTGELFF; cdr3_nt: TGTGCCATCACCCGGTCGAACACCGGGGAGCTGTTTTTT; j_call: TRBJ2-2; v_call: TRBV10-3; d_call: NA; clone_size: few
cdr3_aa: CASSVVGTRGGNEQFF; cdr3_nt: TGTGCCAGCAGCGTAGTTGGGACTAGAGGTGGGAATGAGCAGTTCTTC; j_call: TRBJ2-1; v_call: TRBV9; d_call: TRBD2; clone_size: NA
cdr3_aa: CASSIPRQGRKEKLFF; cdr3_nt: TGTGCCAGTAGTATTCCTCGACAGGGTAGAAAAGAAAAACTGTTTTTT; j_call: TRBJ1-4; v_call: TRBV19; d_call: TRBD1; clone_size: NA
cdr3_aa: CASSRDSTDTQYF; cdr3_nt: TGTGCCAGCAGCCGAGACTCCACAGATACGCAGTATTTT; j_call: TRBJ2-3; v_call: TRBV28; d_call: NA; clone_size: NA
cdr3_aa: CSVVFLAGEHRGAVF; cdr3_nt: TGCAGCGTTGTTTTTTTAGCGGGAGAACACCGGGGAGCTGTTTTT; j_call: TRBJ2-2; v_call: TRBV29-1; d_call: TRBD2; clone_size: once
cdr3_aa: CASSLTRMNTEAFF; cdr3_nt: TGTGCCAGCAGTTTAACCAGGATGAACACTGAAGCTTTCTTT; j_call: TRBJ1-1; v_call: TRBV28; d_call: NA; clone_size: NA
cdr3_aa: CASSFTTGGETQYF; cdr3_nt: TGTGCCAGCAGCTTTACGACAGGGGGCGAGACCCAGTACTTC; j_call: TRBJ2-5; v_call: TRBV13; d_call: TRBD1; clone_size: NA
cdr3_aa: CASSQEIQNTGELFF; cdr3_nt: TGCGCCAGCAGCCAAGAGATCCAGAACACCGGGGAGCTGTTTTTT; j_call: TRBJ2-2; v_call: TRBV4-3; d_call: NA; clone_size: NA
cdr3_aa: CASRELGYGYTF; cdr3_nt: TGCGCCAGCAGGGAGTTGGGCTATGGCTACACCTTC; j_call: TRBJ1-2; v_call: TRBV10-2; d_call: NA; clone_size: few
cdr3_aa: CASSLSSVNTGELFF; cdr3_nt: TGTGCCAGCAGCTTAAGTAGCGTCAACACCGGGGAGCTGTTTTTT; j_call: TRBJ2-2; v_call: TRBV11-2; d_call: NA; clone_size: NA
cdr3_aa: CASSLTGAYGYTF; cdr3_nt: TGTGCCAGCAGCCTGACAGGGGCCTATGGCTACACCTTC; j_call: TRBJ1-2; v_call: TRBV27; d_call: TRBD1; clone_size: NA
cdr3_aa: CASSLVPGTYEQYF; cdr3_nt: TGTGCCAGCAGCTTAGTGCCAGGGACCTACGAGCAGTACTTC; j_call: TRBJ2-7; v_call: TRBV13; d_call: NA; clone_size: once
cdr3_aa: CASSLSGIGAVTQYF; cdr3_nt: TGTGCCAGCAGCCTCTCCGGGATAGGGGCGGTGACCCAGTACTTC; j_call: TRBJ2-5; v_call: TRBV7-9; d_call: NA; clone_size: NA
cdr3_aa: CASSRTSGRGETQYF; cdr3_nt: TGTGCCAGCAGCCGGACTAGCGGGAGAGGGGAGACCCAGTACTTC; j_call: TRBJ2-5; v_call: TRBV7-2; d_call: TRBD2; clone_size: NA
cdr3_aa: CASSPQGREGPRGYTF; cdr3_nt: TGTGCCAGCAGCCCCCAGGGGAGGGAAGGTCCTAGAGGCTACACCTTC; j_call: TRBJ1-2; v_call: TRBV5-4; d_call: NA; clone_size: NA
cdr3_aa: CASSLWGSGRQETQYF; cdr3_nt: TGTGCCAGCAGTTTATGGGGTAGCGGGAGACAGGAGACCCAGTACTTC; j_call: TRBJ2-5; v_call: TRBV28; d_call: TRBD2; clone_size: NA
cdr3_aa: CASSLWHAGEDEQFF; cdr3_nt: TGTGCCAGCAGTCTATGGCATGCAGGGGAGGATGAGCAGTTCTTC; j_call: TRBJ2-1; v_call: TRBV28; d_call: NA; clone_size: NA
cdr3_aa: CASKGGRGKYNEQFF; cdr3_nt: TGTGCCAGCAAGGGTGGCAGGGGGAAGTACAATGAGCAGTTCTTC; j_call: TRBJ2-1; v_call: TRBV2; d_call: TRBD1; clone_size: NA
cdr3_aa: CASSPNRGLETFF; cdr3_nt: TGTGCCAGCAGCCCAAACAGGGGGCTAGAGACTTTCTTT; j_call: TRBJ1-1; v_call: TRBV11-2; d_call: TRBD1; clone_size: NA
cdr3_aa: CSADNYGYTF; cdr3_nt: TGCAGTGCTGACAACTATGGCTACACCTTC; j_call: TRBJ1-2; v_call: TRBV20-1; d_call: NA; clone_size: NA
cdr3_aa: CASSRGPGELFF; cdr3_nt: TGTGCCAGCAGCCGAGGGCCCGGGGAGCTGTTTTTT; j_call: TRBJ2-2; v_call: TRBV28; d_call: NA; clone_size: NA
cdr3_aa: CASTEGGAGQPQHF; cdr3_nt: TGTGCCAGCACCGAAGGGGGCGCGGGTCAGCCCCAGCATTTT; j_call: TRBJ1-5; v_call: TRBV7-9; d_call: TRBD1; clone_size: once
cdr3_aa: CASSFQGWNEQYF; cdr3_nt: TGTGCCAGCAGCTTCCAGGGGTGGAACGAGCAGTACTTC; j_call: TRBJ2-7; v_call: TRBV7-2; d_call: NA; clone_size: NA
cdr3_aa: CAISEGYNEQFF; cdr3_nt: TGTGCCATCAGTGAGGGGTACAATGAGCAGTTCTTC; j_call: TRBJ2-1; v_call: TRBV10-3; d_call: NA; clone_size: NA
cdr3_aa: CASSLNQGSLQPQHF; cdr3_nt: TGTGCCAGCAGTTTAAACCAGGGGTCTCTTCAGCCCCAGCATTTT; j_call: TRBJ1-5; v_call: TRBV27; d_call: NA; clone_size: NA